Below are 17 T cell receptor beta chains sequenced from a single sample in a study of siplizumab effects on memory and regulatory T cells. Repertoires were generated with immunoSEQ multiplex PCR, while TCRdb's copy carries only in-frame clones and drops some. The data hold roughly 68,000 clones, with roughly 96% observed a single time. The sample taken for sequencing was naive CD8+ T cells sorted from blood. The receptors were sampled from a human donor in good health.

This chain connects TRBV9 to TRBJ1-1; D is perhaps TRBD1 (6 bases). The germline V gene encodes CDR1 SGDLS and CDR2 YYNGEE. V dropped 0 bases and J dropped 4 bases, with 13 bases sitting between them. The CDR3 loop spans 15 amino acids. The CDR3, as DNA: TGTGCCAGCAGCGTAGGGGGGGGCGGAGGCACTGAAGCTTTCTTT. It encodes CASSVGGGGGTEAFF.

The gene calls are TRBV14 and TRBJ2-2; perhaps TRBD1 as D (5 bases). The V end was cut by 4 bases, the J end by 5 bases, with 17 bases between. Germline V gene lookup returns CDR1 SGHDN and CDR2 FVKESK. This CDR3 is 16 amino acids long. The CDR3 bases are TGTGCCAGCAGCCGTTTCGGACATGGGTTAACCGGGGAGCTGTTTTTT. Translating gives CASSRFGHGLTGELFF.

V and J are TRBV28 and TRBJ1-5, with D perhaps matching TRBD1 (6 bases). The CDR3 is 14 amino acids. V was shortened by 10 bases and J by 6 bases, with 19 bases between the two germline ends. The germline gives CDR1 MDHEN, CDR2 SYDVKM. Written as DNA, the CDR3 is TGTGCCATAATACAGGGAAGGGTTTTTCAGCCCCAGCATTTT. This translates into CAIIQGRVFQPQHF.

The chain joins TRBV28 to TRBJ2-7; D possibly uses TRBD1 or TRBD2 (5 bases each). Germline V gene lookup returns CDR1 MDHEN and CDR2 SYDVKM. Trimming left V 4 bases short and J 2 bases short, with 12 bases between. The CDR3 is made up of 14 amino acids. The CDR3 nucleotides read TGTGCCAGCAGTTCCCTCGGGGCGGCCTACGAGCAGTACTTC. The encoded protein is CASSSLGAAYEQYF.

The chain uses TRBV19 and TRBJ1-3, with D maybe TRBD1 (5 bases). The germline V gene has CDR1 LNHDA and CDR2 SQIVND (reference sequence). CDR3 length: 15 amino acids. V was clipped by 5 bases and J by 4 bases, with 15 bases between them. CDR3 protein: CASSPGFGAGNTIYF. The CDR3 nucleotides are TGTGCCAGTAGTCCCGGTTTCGGGGCGGGAAACACCATATATTTT.

This chain links TRBV4-3 with TRBJ2-3, with 7 bases identical to TRBD1. The CDR3 has 15 amino acids. V lost 5 bases to trimming and J lost 3 bases; unmatched junction nucleotides: 8. The germline V gene encodes CDR1 LGHNA and CDR2 YSLEER. The CDR3 sequence is CASSGLTGETDTQYF. The CDR3 region has the DNA TGCGCCAGCAGCGGATTAACAGGGGAAACAGATACGCAGTATTTT.

This rearrangement joins TRBV13 to TRBJ2-7, with D tentatively TRBD2 (6 bases). Trimming removed 7 bases at V and 6 bases at J, with 19 bases between. Per germline, CDR1 PRHDT and CDR2 FYEKMQ (reference sequence). The CDR3 consists of 14 residues. CDR3: CASTANGGSLEQYF. Here the CDR3 DNA reads TGTGCCAGCACCGCCAACGGGGGATCCCTCGAGCAGTACTTC.

The chain combines TRBV7-2 with TRBJ2-3; D is perhaps TRBD1 (5 bases). The germline CDR1 and CDR2 sequences are SGHTA and FQGNSA. The CDR3 extends over 12 amino acids. The V end was cut by 5 bases, the J end by 4 bases, with 7 bases between. This CDR3 reads CASSPGSDTQYF. Here the CDR3 DNA reads TGTGCCAGCAGCCCAGGGTCAGATACGCAGTATTTT.

The chain couples TRBV28 to TRBJ2-1; D perhaps matches TRBD2 (6 bases). The CDR3 has 13 residues. CDR1 and CDR2 from the germline V gene are MDHEN and SYDVKM. Trimming stripped 3 bases from V and 6 bases from J, with 9 bases between. The CDR3 spells CASSFRLGNEQFF. CDR3 sequence (DNA): TGTGCCAGCAGTTTCAGACTAGGCAATGAGCAGTTCTTC.

This clone was observed once. The chain combines TRBV4-3 with TRBJ1-1; D remains unclear. The germline CDR1 and CDR2 sequences are LGHNA and YSLEER. Trimming left V 1 base short and J 0 bases short, with 6 bases between. This CDR3 contains 14 residues. The CDR3 bases are TGCGCCAGCAGCCAAGTTATGATGAACACTGAAGCTTTCTTT. Protein sequence: CASSQVMMNTEAFF.

This chain connects TRBV28 to TRBJ2-7; 8 nucleotides align to TRBD2. In germline, CDR1 is MDHEN, CDR2 SYDVKM. This CDR3 has 15 residues. V was clipped by 2 bases and J by 6 bases; unmatched bases: 9. This CDR3 is CASSLAVTGGTEQYF. In nucleotides, the CDR3 is TGTGCCAGCAGTTTAGCAGTAACGGGGGGGACCGAGCAGTACTTC.

The chain joins TRBV19 to TRBJ2-7, with 9 bases fitting TRBD2. With 1 base clipped from V and 2 bases from J, the junction kept 3 bases outside the gene matches. The CDR3 totals 15 residues. CDR1 is LNHDA, CDR2 SQIVND, per germline (reference sequence). CDR3 residues: CASSIGAGGAYEQYF. In nucleotides, the CDR3 is TGTGCCAGTAGTATAGGAGCGGGGGGCGCCTACGAGCAGTACTTC.

CDR3 protein: CASSLGTGGRGTEAFF. The CDR3 nucleotides read TGTGCCAGCAGCTTAGGGACAGGGGGGCGCGGCACTGAAGCTTTCTTT. The chain recombines TRBV11-2 with TRBJ1-1; 10 nucleotides line up with TRBD1. Germline V lookup: CDR1 SGHAT, CDR2 FQNNGV. J was trimmed by 4 bases and V by 1 base; bases with no gene match: 6. The CDR3 is 16 residues long.

V gene TRBV28 combines with J gene TRBJ1-2; D gene ambiguous. CDR3 length: 14 amino acids. Germline lookup yields CDR1 MDHEN and CDR2 SYDVKM. Trimming left V 6 bases short and J 8 bases short, with 19 bases between. CDR3 in DNA: TGTGCCAGCAGCCCCCCTTTGGCTGTTAACGGCTACACCTTC. Amino acid sequence: CASSPPLAVNGYTF.

For the CDR3, the DNA is TGTGCCAGTAGTATGTTTATCGGGCCCGAAGCTTTCTTT. Translating gives CASSMFIGPEAFF. This chain joins TRBV19 and TRBJ1-1, with D hard to call. Trimming took off 3 bases at V and 8 bases at J, with 13 bases between the two ends. The CDR3 has 13 residues. Germline lookup yields CDR1 LNHDA and CDR2 SQIVND (reference sequence).

The chain joins TRBV7-2 to TRBJ2-5; a possible D gene is TRBD2 (6 bases). CDR1 is SGHTA, CDR2 FQGNSA, per germline. Trimming removed 5 bases from V and 2 bases from J, with 12 bases in between. This CDR3 has 14 residues. The CDR3 DNA reads TGTGCCAGCAGCCTAGGGACTCTTCAAGAGACCCAGTACTTC. The encoded protein is CASSLGTLQETQYF.

The genes are TRBV15 and TRBJ2-3; no definite D call. CDR3 length equals 12 residues. Trimming removed 0 bases from V and 6 bases from J, with 4 bases in between. Germline assignment: CDR1 LNHNV and CDR2 YYDKDF (reference sequence). The CDR3 coding sequence is TGTGCCACCAGCAGAGAATCCGATACGCAGTATTTT. It codes for CATSRESDTQYF.